The 30 T cell receptor beta chains presented below share a single source sample, sequenced in a study of metastatic and nonmetastatic thyroid tumors. Thyroid surgery was performed in patients who had received no treatment beforehand. TCRdb re-called clones via MiXCR from the PCR reads. This sample has roughly 22,000 clones, with 35% to 45% found just once. The sequencing sample was made of blood. These receptors all stem from a male donor with papillary thyroid cancer or a benign thyroid nodule (not recorded which). Some clones in this sample may be carry-over from other donors' samples.

V usage is TRBV28 and J usage is TRBJ2-1; 7 bases align to TRBD2. There are 16 residues in the CDR3. Germline V gives CDR1 MDHEN, CDR2 SYDVKM. Trimming cost V 10 bases and J 0 bases; bases outside gene matches: 12. Here the CDR3 DNA reads TGTGCCATCAACCGCCCGGGCGGGAGCTCCTACAATGAGCAGTTCTTC. The encoded protein is CAINRPGGSSYNEQFF.

The chain is built from TRBV5-1 and TRBJ2-3, with 10 bases that match TRBD2. The CDR3 loop spans 16 amino acids. The V gene end was trimmed by 1 base and the J gene end by 4 bases; junction bases not matched to a gene: 6. Per the germline V gene, CDR1 is SGHRS and CDR2 is YFSETQ. As DNA, the CDR3 is TGCGCCAGCAGCTTGTCGGTAGCGGGAGGTTCAGATACGCAGTATTTT. This encodes CASSLSVAGGSDTQYF.

This clone was seen ten or more times. The V and J genes are TRBV7-3 and TRBJ2-1; 8 nucleotides align to TRBD1. The CDR3 has 13 residues. The V segment lost 5 bases and the J segment 10 bases; nucleotides outside the gene matches: 7. CDR1 SGHTA and CDR2 FQGTGA come from the germline V gene. This chain's CDR3 is CASSPGQGREQFF. The CDR3 coding sequence is TGTGCCAGCAGCCCAGGACAGGGTAGGGAGCAGTTCTTC. The full variable domain, in which reference TRBV7-3 and TRBJ2-1 provide the parts outside the CDR3, is GAGVSQTPSNKVTEKGKYVELRCDPISGHTALYWYRQSLGQGPEFLIYFQGTGAADDSGLPNDRFFAVRPEGSVSTLKIQRTERGDSAVYLCASSPGQGREQFFGPGTRLTVL.

This clone was seen a few times. CDR3 loop: CASNRPLSNTEAFF. Written as DNA, the CDR3 is TGTGCCAGCAATAGGCCCCTCTCGAACACTGAAGCTTTCTTT. The chain combines TRBV28 with TRBJ1-1, with D uncertain. The CDR3 has 14 amino acids. The ends were cut back, 7 bases at V and 1 base at J, with 13 bases in the middle. Germline V gives CDR1 MDHEN, CDR2 SYDVKM.

Within the sample, this clone is medium-sized. At the DNA level, this CDR3 is encoded by other sequences in the same sample as well. The chain recombines TRBV12-3 or TRBV12-4 with TRBJ1-1, with D possibly matching TRBD1 (5 bases). V was clipped by 3 bases and J by 6 bases, with 17 bases between them. This CDR3 contains 15 residues. The CDR3: CASSFRGRGAPEAFF. The DNA of the CDR3 is TGTGCCAGCAGTTTCCGGGGTAGAGGGGCCCCTGAAGCTTTCTTT.

This clone was found a few times. The chain is built from TRBV19 and TRBJ2-1; D is possibly TRBD1 (6 bases). The CDR3 length is 13 residues. V was cut by 9 bases and J by 8 bases, with 17 bases left in between. The germline V gene has CDR1 LNHDA and CDR2 SQIVND (reference sequence). CDR3 nucleotides: TGTGCCAGCAATGCAGGGGTTTGGGATGAGCAGTTCTTC. This encodes CASNAGVWDEQFF.

This clone was recorded at least ten times. As DNA, the CDR3 is TGTGCCAGCAGTTCGTCTCTGGACGAGCAGTACTTC. This translates into CASSSSLDEQYF. This chain uses TRBV28 with TRBJ2-7; no definite D call. Germline CDR1 MDHEN, CDR2 SYDVKM. V dropped 4 bases and J dropped 5 bases, with 9 bases sitting between them. The CDR3 is made up of 12 amino acids.

A few counts support this clone. The V and J genes are TRBV6-2 or TRBV6-3 and TRBJ2-7; 7 nucleotides align to TRBD1. The CDR3 runs 14 residues. The germline V gene has CDR1 MNHEY and CDR2 SVGEGT. With V trimmed by 0 bases and J by 5 bases, 4 bases remained unmatched. The CDR3, as DNA: TGTGCCAGCAGTTACTCGGGGACAGACCACGAGCAGTACTTC. Translating gives CASSYSGTDHEQYF.

This clone is medium-sized in the sample. The chain carries TRBV27 and TRBJ1-1; D gene uncertain. The germline V gene encodes CDR1 MNHEY and CDR2 SMNVEV (reference sequence). V gave up 1 base and J gave up 5 bases, with 14 bases separating them. The CDR3 is made up of 15 amino acids. CDR3 sequence: CASSLYYPLGTEAFF. CDR3 nucleotides: TGTGCCAGCAGTTTATATTACCCTTTGGGAACTGAAGCTTTCTTT.

This clone was recorded many times. This sequence joins TRBV14 and TRBJ2-3; 7 bases map to TRBD1. Germline V lookup: CDR1 SGHDN, CDR2 FVKESK. The CDR3 runs 16 residues. Germline trimming cut 2 bases from V and 0 bases from J; bases unmatched to any gene: 5. The CDR3 DNA reads TGTGCCAGCAGCCAAATAACAGGGGCTAGCACAGATACGCAGTATTTT. Amino acids: CASSQITGASTDTQYF.

V usage is TRBV11-1 and J usage is TRBJ2-5, with D hard to call. Germline CDR1 is SGHAT and CDR2 is FQDESV (reference sequence). CDR3 length equals 11 residues. Trimming stripped 5 bases from V and 5 bases from J, with 6 bases between. DNA for the CDR3: TGTGCCAGCAGCCACACCGAGACCCAGTACTTC. This gives the protein CASSHTETQYF.

This clone was recorded a few times. V gene TRBV28 combines with J gene TRBJ2-2, with 7 bases lining up with TRBD1. CDR1 and CDR2 (germline): MDHEN, SYDVKM. This CDR3 has 16 amino acids. V lost 2 bases, J lost 2 bases, and 5 bases stayed unmatched. CDR3 residues: CASSLMGTDNTGELFF. The DNA for the CDR3 is TGTGCCAGCAGTTTAATGGGGACAGATAACACCGGGGAGCTGTTTTTT.

This rearrangement joins TRBV18 to TRBJ2-1; 11 nucleotides align to TRBD2. The CDR3 is 19 amino acids. Per the germline V gene, CDR1 is KGHSH and CDR2 is LQKENI. V shed 0 bases and J 3 bases; nucleotides not matched to a gene: 10. The CDR3 protein is CASSPPTGTSGYGYNEQFF. The CDR3 DNA sequence: TGTGCCAGCTCACCACCGACCGGGACTAGCGGCTATGGCTACAATGAGCAGTTCTTC.

CDR3 sequence: CASSQDPPGQGDEQYF. Written as DNA, the CDR3 is TGCGCCAGCAGCCAAGACCCTCCGGGACAGGGTGACGAGCAGTACTTC. The rearrangement links TRBV4-1 to TRBJ2-7; 9 positions agree with TRBD1. Trimming at V came to 0 bases and at J to 5 bases, leaving 8 bases not matched to a gene. Germline V gives CDR1 MGHRA, CDR2 YSYEKL. The CDR3 spans 16 residues.

In this sample, this clone is medium-sized (0.01 to 0.1%). The chain carries TRBV5-1 and TRBJ2-5; D call uncertain. The V end was cut by 4 bases, the J end by 0 bases, with 16 bases between. The CDR3 has 16 residues. The germline V gene has CDR1 SGHRS and CDR2 YFSETQ. The CDR3 DNA is TGCGCCAGCAGCGTTGGGCCCACAGACTACCAAGAGACCCAGTACTTC. Translating gives CASSVGPTDYQETQYF.

The chain carries TRBV6-6 and TRBJ2-1, with TRBD2 matching over 10 bases. V gave up 5 bases and J gave up 3 bases; unmatched junction bases: 10. The CDR3 contains 17 residues. Germline CDR1 is MNHNY and CDR2 is SVGAGI (reference sequence). The CDR3 DNA sequence: TGTGCCAGCAGTCTTGCGAGCGGGGGGGCCCTCTACAATGAGCAGTTCTTC. Its protein product is CASSLASGGALYNEQFF.

The rearrangement links TRBV18 to TRBJ2-2, with D unclear. Germline-derived CDR1 and CDR2 are KGHSH and LQKENI. V lost 2 bases, J lost 6 bases, and 4 bases lay in between. The CDR3 runs to 12 residues. CDR3 sequence: CASSPGAGELFF. CDR3 DNA: TGTGCCAGCTCACCAGGGGCCGGGGAGCTGTTTTTT.

This clone turned up a few times. The chain joins TRBV24-1 to TRBJ2-5, with D perhaps matching TRBD1 (5 bases). This CDR3 spans 14 amino acids. The ends were cut back, 3 bases at V and 1 base at J, with 8 bases in the middle. The germline V gene encodes CDR1 KGHDR and CDR2 SFDVKD. The DNA of the CDR3 is TGTGCCACCAGTGATAGCCAGGGCCAAGAGACCCAGTACTTC. This encodes CATSDSQGQETQYF.

This clone occurred many times. The conserved closing phenylalanine or tryptophan is absent in this CDR3, likely reflecting a read error. In DNA form, the CDR3 reads TGCAGTGCTCACACACCCGGCTCCTACAATGAGCAGTTCGTC. Encoded protein: CSAHTPGSYNEQFV. This chain joins TRBV20-1 and TRBJ2-1; D is unresolved. The length of the CDR3 is 14 residues. Germline loops: CDR1 DFQATT, CDR2 SNEGSKA (reference sequence). V was clipped by 5 bases and J by 0 bases, with 11 bases between them.

The chain carries TRBV20-1 and TRBJ1-1; D is unresolved. Germline CDR1 is DFQATT and CDR2 is SNEGSKA (reference sequence). V was cut by 3 bases and J by 5 bases, with 7 bases left in between. This CDR3 has 11 residues. This CDR3 is CSARDGTEAFF. CDR3 coding DNA: TGCAGTGCTAGGGATGGAACTGAAGCTTTCTTT.

This clone appeared a single time. The chain uses TRBV4-2 and TRBJ2-1, with 11 nucleotides matching TRBD2. CDR3 size: 17 residues. With V trimmed by 1 base and J by 3 bases, 5 bases remained unmatched. Germline V gene sequence: CDR1 LGHNA, CDR2 YNFKEQ. The CDR3 is CASSQAGTSGSYNEQFF. The CDR3 DNA reads as TGTGCCAGCAGCCAAGCGGGAACTAGCGGGAGCTACAATGAGCAGTTCTTC.

The chain carries TRBV5-8 and TRBJ2-3; D is tentatively TRBD1 or TRBD2 (5 bases each). CDR3 size: 15 residues. CDR1 SGHTS and CDR2 YDEGEE come from the germline V gene. With 1 base removed from V and 1 base from J, the gap between germline ends came to 10 bases. The CDR3 protein is CASSLRGVGTDTQYF. The CDR3 DNA reads as TGTGCCAGCAGCTTGAGGGGAGTGGGCACAGATACGCAGTATTTT.

The chain uses TRBV11-2 and TRBJ1-6, with D hard to call. V lost 5 bases and J 10 bases, leaving 15 bases between the germline ends. Germline V lookup: CDR1 SGHAT, CDR2 FQNNGV. CDR3 length: 14 amino acids. The CDR3 bases are TGTGCCAGCAGCGATGACTCCGGCGGGTCACCCCTCCACTTT. This encodes CASSDDSGGSPLHF.

This clone has a count of ten or more. This chain connects TRBV7-2 to TRBJ1-2; a weak D match, TRBD1 (5 bases). CDR1 is SGHTA and CDR2 is FQGNSA in the germline V gene. V dropped 5 bases and J dropped 2 bases, with 12 bases sitting between them. The CDR3 loop spans 14 amino acids. CDR3 region: CASSNQGGNYGYTF. The DNA of the CDR3 is TGTGCCAGCAGCAACCAGGGCGGAAACTATGGCTACACCTTC.

At least ten counts were recorded for this clone. This rearrangement joins TRBV29-1 to TRBJ2-7; possibly TRBD1 for D (6 bases). The V gene's germline CDR1 is SQVTM and CDR2 ANQGSEA. The CDR3 loop spans 13 amino acids. Trimming removed 7 bases at V and 2 bases at J, with 15 bases between. CDR3 sequence (DNA): TGCAGCGCGAGGGGCAGGGGACCCTACGAGCAGTACTTC. Translation: CSARGRGPYEQYF.

This chain links TRBV11-1 with TRBJ2-7; no reliable D call. CDR1 and CDR2 from the germline V gene are SGHAT and FQDESV (reference sequence). V lost 1 base and J lost 3, with 7 bases in between. CDR3 length: 13 residues. CDR3 sequence reads: CASSLGRYYEQYF. DNA for the CDR3: TGTGCCAGCAGCTTAGGTCGGTACTACGAGCAGTACTTC.

This clone came up a few times. The DNA of the CDR3 is TGTGCCAGTAGCCTCGACAGATTGAACACTGAAGCTTTCTTT. It codes for CASSLDRLNTEAFF. The chain couples TRBV19 to TRBJ1-1; D might be TRBD1 (5 bases). Germline assignment: CDR1 LNHDA and CDR2 SQIVND (reference sequence). The CDR3 length is 14 residues. Trimming stripped 6 bases from V and 0 bases from J, with 11 bases between.

The chain's CDR3 is CASSQIAGGDDNEQFF. In DNA, the CDR3 is TGTGCCAGTAGTCAAATAGCGGGGGGCGATGACAATGAGCAGTTCTTC. The chain employs TRBV19 and TRBJ2-1, with TRBD2 matching over 10 bases. The germline CDR1 and CDR2 sequences are LNHDA and SQIVND (reference sequence). This CDR3 is built from 16 residues. After removal of 5 bases from V and 5 bases from J, the junction contained 9 bases not matched to a gene. The full variable domain, with the rest looked up from reference TRBV19 and TRBJ2-1, is DGGITQSPKYLFRKEGQNVTLSCEQNLNHDAMYWYRQDPGQGLRLIYYSQIVNDFQKGDIAEGYSVSREKKESFPLTVTSAQKNPTAFYLCASSQIAGGDDNEQFFGPGTRLTVL.

The sample holds a few counts of this clone. The gene calls are TRBV24-1 and TRBJ2-2; 9 nucleotides match TRBD1. Germline CDR1 KGHDR, CDR2 SFDVKD. This CDR3 comprises 15 residues. Germline trimming cut 3 bases from V and 9 bases from J; bases unmatched to any gene: 7. Written as DNA, the CDR3 is TGTGCCACCAGTGATCCCGGGACAGGGCACCGGGAGCTGTTTTTT. This codes for CATSDPGTGHRELFF.

J is TRBJ2-7 and V is TRBV5-1; D is undetermined. Germline-derived CDR1 and CDR2 are SGHRS and YFSETQ. Trimming took off 1 base at V and 3 bases at J, with 8 bases between the two ends. This CDR3 has 13 residues. The CDR3 loop is CASSLSPLYEQYF. The CDR3 DNA is TGCGCCAGCAGCTTGTCCCCCCTCTACGAGCAGTACTTC.